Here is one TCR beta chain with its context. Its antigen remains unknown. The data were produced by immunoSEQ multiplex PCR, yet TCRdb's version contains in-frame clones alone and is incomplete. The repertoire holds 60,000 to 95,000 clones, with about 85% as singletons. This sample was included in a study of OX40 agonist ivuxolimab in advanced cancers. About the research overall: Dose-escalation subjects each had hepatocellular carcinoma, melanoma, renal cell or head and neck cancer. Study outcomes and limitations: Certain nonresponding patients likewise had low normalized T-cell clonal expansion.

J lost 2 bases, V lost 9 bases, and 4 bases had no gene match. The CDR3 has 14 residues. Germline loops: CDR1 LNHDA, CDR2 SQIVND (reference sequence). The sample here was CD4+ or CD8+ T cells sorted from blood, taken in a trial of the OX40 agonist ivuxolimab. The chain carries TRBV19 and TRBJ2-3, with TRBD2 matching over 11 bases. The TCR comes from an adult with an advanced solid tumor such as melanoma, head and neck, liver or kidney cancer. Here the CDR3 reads CASGTSGTTDTQYF. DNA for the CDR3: TGTGCCAGCGGGACTAGCGGTACCACAGATACGCAGTATTTT. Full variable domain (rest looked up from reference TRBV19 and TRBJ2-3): DGGITQSPKYLFRKEGQNVTLSCEQNLNHDAMYWYRQDPGQGLRLIYYSQIVNDFQKGDIAEGYSVSREKKESFPLTVTSAQKNPTAFYLCASGTSGTTDTQYFGPGTRLTVL.